This TCR beta chain emerged from a study of T cell repertoires in cytomegalovirus infection. Study-level information: Public signatures in TCR beta pointed to CMV infection and matching HLA type. Findings of the study overall: The study found HLA-C-restricted CMV-specific TCR beta clonotypes dominating the ex vivo response. Cumulative public TCR beta family frequency identified carriers of CMV plus the relevant HLA.

Many counts were recorded for this clonotype. What it binds is not known. One entry per CDR3 protein, called by TCRdb with MiXCR from the reads. Of approximately 130,000 distinct CDR3 sequences listed, roughly 9% were seen once; the top ten hold about 9.5%. Germline CDR1 reads SGHTA; CDR2 reads FQGTGA. The CDR3 totals 13 residues. V gave up 2 bases and J gave up 5 bases, with 9 bases separating them. The J gene is TRBJ1-1, the V gene TRBV7-3; D is uncertain. This TCR was sampled from a human donor in good health (CMV status not recorded). Some clones in this sample may be carry-over from other donors' samples. The sequencing input was PBMCs. The CDR3 nucleotides read TGTGCCAGCAGCTTATCGTTATATACTGAAGCTTTCTTT. As protein: CASSLSLYTEAFF.